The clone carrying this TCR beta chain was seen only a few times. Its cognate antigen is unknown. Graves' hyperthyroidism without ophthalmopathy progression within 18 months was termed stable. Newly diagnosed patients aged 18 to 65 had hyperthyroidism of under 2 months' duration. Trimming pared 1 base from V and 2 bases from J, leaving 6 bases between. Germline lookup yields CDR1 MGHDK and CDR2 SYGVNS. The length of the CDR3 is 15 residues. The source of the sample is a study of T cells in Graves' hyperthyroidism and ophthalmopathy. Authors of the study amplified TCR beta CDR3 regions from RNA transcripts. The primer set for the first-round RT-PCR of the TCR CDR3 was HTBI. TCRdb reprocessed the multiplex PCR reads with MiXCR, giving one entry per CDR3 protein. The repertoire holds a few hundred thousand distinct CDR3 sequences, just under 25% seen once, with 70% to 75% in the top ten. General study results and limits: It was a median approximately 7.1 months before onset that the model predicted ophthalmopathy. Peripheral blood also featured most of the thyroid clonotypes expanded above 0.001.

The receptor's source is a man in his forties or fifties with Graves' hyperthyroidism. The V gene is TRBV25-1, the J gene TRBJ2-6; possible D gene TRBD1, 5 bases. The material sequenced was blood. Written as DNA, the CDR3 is TGTGCCAGCAGTGAATGGGGCGCTGGGGCCAACGTCCTGACTTTC. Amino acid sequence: CASSEWGAGANVLTF.